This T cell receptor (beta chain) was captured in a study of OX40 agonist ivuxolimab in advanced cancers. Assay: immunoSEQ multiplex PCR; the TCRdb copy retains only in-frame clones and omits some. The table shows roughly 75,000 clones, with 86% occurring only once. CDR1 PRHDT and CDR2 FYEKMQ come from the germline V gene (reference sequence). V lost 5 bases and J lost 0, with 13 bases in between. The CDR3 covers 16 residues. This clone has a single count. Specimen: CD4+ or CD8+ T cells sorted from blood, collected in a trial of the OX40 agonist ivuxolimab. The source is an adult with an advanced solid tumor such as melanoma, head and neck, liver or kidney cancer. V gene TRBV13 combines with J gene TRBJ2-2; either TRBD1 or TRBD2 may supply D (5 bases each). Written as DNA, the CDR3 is TGTGCCAGCAGCCCCTGGGGACCGACGAACACCGGGGAGCTGTTTTTT. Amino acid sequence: CASSPWGPTNTGELFF. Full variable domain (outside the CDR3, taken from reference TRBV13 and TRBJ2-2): AAGVIQSPRHLIKEKRETATLKCYPIPRHDTVYWYQQGPGQDPQFLISFYEKMQSDKGSIPDRFSAQQFSDYHSELNMSSLELGDSALYFCASSPWGPTNTGELFFGEGSRLTVL.